This is a list of T cell receptor beta chains from one sample in a study of response to subunit inactivated influenza vaccine. Via MiXCR, TCRdb re-called the RT-PCR reads, giving one row per CDR3 protein. The repertoire has about 780,000 distinct CDR3 sequences, 15% to 20% of them found once; the top ten carry approximately 11%. The sample consisted of PBMCs from blood, taken more than 4 days after vaccination. The receptors stem from a man aged 45-65 years who received an inactivated influenza vaccine. The CDR3 runs from the conserved cysteine through the conserved F or W. The D gene is left open where the match is weak. Expanded clones are given a class, and other clones once, few, many or no size at all.

TRBD1 TRBJ2-1 TRBV27 NA CASRGGTGVYNEQFF TGTGCCAGCAGGGGAGGGACAGGGGTCTACAATGAGCAGTTCTTC
NA TRBJ2-1 TRBV11-3 few CASSPGSSEQFF TGTGCCAGCAGCCCAGGGTCTAGTGAGCAGTTCTTC
TRBD1 TRBJ2-3 TRBV4-3 NA CASSPRVWGTGDSKTDTQYF TGCGCCAGCAGCCCCCGCGTGTGGGGGACAGGGGACTCAAAAACAGATACGCAGTATTTT
TRBD2 TRBJ2-2 TRBV29-1 few CSVDPSGGAVGELFF TGCAGCGTTGACCCTAGCGGGGGGGCCGTCGGGGAGCTGTTTTTT
TRBD2 TRBJ2-1 TRBV20-1 few CSARDRRETFLLDEQFF TGCAGTGCTAGAGATCGGCGGGAGACGTTTCTGCTCGATGAGCAGTTCTTC
NA TRBJ2-7 TRBV29-1 NA CSVALHNEQYF TGCAGCGTTGCCCTCCATAACGAGCAGTACTTC
NA TRBJ1-6 TRBV6-1 many CASGLGGGNSPLHF TGTGCCAGTGGGCTGGGGGGAGGTAATTCACCCCTCCACTTT
NA TRBJ1-5 TRBV4-2 few CASSQDPGQPQHF TGTGCCAGCAGCCAAGATCCCGGGCAGCCCCAGCATTTT
NA TRBJ2-2 TRBV6-1 NA CAHGGANTGELFF TGTGCCCACGGAGGCGCGAACACCGGGGAGCTGTTTTTT
TRBD2 TRBJ2-1 TRBV5-1 few CASSLVGGANEQFF TGCGCCAGCAGCTTGGTGGGAGGGGCCAATGAGCAGTTCTTC
TRBD2 TRBJ2-5 TRBV7-7 NA CASSYTRLAGSETQYF TGTGCCAGCAGCTACACCAGACTAGCGGGATCTGAGACCCAGTACTTC
TRBD1 TRBJ2-7 TRBV20-1 NA CSARKVGTVNPYEQYF TGCAGTGCTAGAAAGGTTGGGACAGTGAATCCCTACGAGCAGTACTTC
NA TRBJ1-6 TRBV14 NA CASSRLQRDSPLHF TGTGCCAGCAGCCGCCTCCAGCGGGATTCACCCCTCCACTTT
NA TRBJ2-2 TRBV15 NA CATSREIGTGELFF TGTGCCACCAGCAGAGAGATCGGTACCGGGGAGCTGTTTTTT
TRBD2 TRBJ2-7 TRBV20-1 few CSARDPASGSYEQYF TGCAGTGCTAGAGATCCCGCTAGCGGGAGTTACGAGCAGTACTTC
NA TRBJ2-1 TRBV7-9 many CASSSFYNEQFF TGTGCCAGCAGCTCTTTCTACAATGAGCAGTTCTTC
NA TRBJ2-6 TRBV7-2 NA CASRPGESGANVLTF TGTGCCAGCAGGCCAGGGGAATCTGGGGCCAACGTCCTGACTTTC
TRBD1 TRBJ2-7 TRBV10-3 NA CAINIRGLSYEQYF TGTGCCATCAACATCAGGGGGCTCTCCTACGAGCAGTACTTC
NA TRBJ1-1 TRBV7-2 few CASSLRGSREAFF TGTGCCAGCAGCTTAAGGGGTTCTAGGGAAGCTTTCTTT
NA TRBJ1-5 TRBV15 NA CATSKGSNQPQHF TGTGCCACCAGCAAAGGAAGCAATCAGCCCCAGCATTTT
NA TRBJ1-2 TRBV3-1 few CASSQDTYGYTF TGTGCCAGCAGCCAAGACACATATGGCTACACCTTC
TRBD2 TRBJ2-1 TRBV19 NA CASSIPGLAKNEQFF TGTGCCAGTAGTATCCCGGGACTAGCAAAGAATGAGCAGTTCTTC
TRBD2 TRBJ2-1 TRBV18 few CASSLGTSGVGNEQFF TGTGCCAGCTCCCTTGGGACTAGCGGAGTCGGGAATGAGCAGTTCTTC
NA TRBJ1-2 TRBV7-9 NA CASSLRGGAERGYTF TGTGCCAGCAGCTTACGAGGCGGGGCCGAACGAGGCTACACCTTC
NA TRBJ2-2 TRBV7-6 NA CASSLRRRDTGELFF TGTGCCAGCAGCTTACGGCGCAGGGACACCGGGGAGCTGTTTTTT
NA TRBJ2-1 TRBV5-1 few CASSLDRDRGEQFF TGCGCCAGCAGCTTGGACAGGGATCGTGGTGAGCAGTTCTTC
NA TRBJ1-1 TRBV19 NA CASSIGYWEVEAFF TGTGCCAGTAGTATTGGGTACTGGGAGGTCGAAGCTTTCTTT
NA TRBJ2-1 TRBV12-3/TRBV12-4 many CASSSGFGEQFF TGTGCCAGCAGTTCCGGGTTTGGTGAGCAGTTCTTC
NA TRBJ2-7 TRBV4-3 few CASSQDMRAYEQYF TGCGCCAGCAGCCAAGATATGAGAGCCTACGAGCAGTACTTC
TRBD2 TRBJ2-3 TRBV16 NA CASSQSRGRVDTQYF TGTGCCAGCAGCCAATCCCGCGGGAGGGTGGATACGCAGTATTTT
NA TRBJ2-5 TRBV5-4 few CASIVTRKPKWTQYF TGTGCCAGCATCGTCACTAGAAAGCCTAAGTGGACCCAGTACTTC
NA TRBJ2-2 TRBV4-2 NA CASTPRGGGELFF TGTGCCAGCACCCCAAGAGGCGGCGGGGAGCTGTTTTTT
NA TRBJ2-1 TRBV7-2 few CASSLQREPKRQQFF TGTGCCAGCAGCTTACAGAGGGAACCTAAGAGGCAGCAGTTCTTC
NA TRBJ2-2 TRBV29-1 many CSVGGGRHTGELFF TGCAGCGTTGGTGGAGGCAGACACACCGGGGAGCTGTTTTTT